Below are 21 T cell receptor beta chains sequenced from a single sample in a study of primary melanoma T cells and metastatic recurrence. Method: immunoSEQ multiplex PCR; TCRdb's copy keeps in-frame clones and lacks some. The data show around 3,000 clones, more than 75% seen once. The specimen sequenced was melanoma tumor tissue. All receptors derive from a human donor with melanoma.

V gene TRBV10-2 combines with J gene TRBJ2-7; weak D call: TRBD1 (5 bases). Germline values: CDR1 WSHSY, CDR2 SAAADI. V was pared by 7 bases and J by 2 bases, with 9 bases between. The CDR3 is made up of 12 amino acids. CDR3 in DNA: TGCGCCAGCACTGACAGAGCCTACGAGCAGTACTTC. This translates into CASTDRAYEQYF.

The CDR3 DNA follows: TGCGCCAGTACTCAAGACAGGAACACTGAAGCTTTCTTT. Protein: CASTQDRNTEAFF. The chain recombines TRBV1 with TRBJ1-1; TRBD1 is taken as the D call from the table, unchecked against the DNA. TRBV1 is shown as a pseudogene. This CDR3 contains 13 residues.

This rearrangement joins TRBV29-1 to TRBJ1-1; TRBD1 matches at 8 bases. With V trimmed by 6 bases and J by 3 bases, 15 bases remained unmatched. Germline V gene lookup returns CDR1 SQVTM and CDR2 ANQGSEA. The CDR3 loop spans 16 amino acids. The CDR3 region has the DNA TGCAGCGTGGAGGGACACAAAACACAGGGGGACACTGAAGCTTTCTTT. This gives the protein CSVEGHKTQGDTEAFF.

The chain has TRBV10-2 and TRBJ2-3, with 9 bases fitting TRBD2. The CDR3 has 15 residues. The germline V gene has CDR1 WSHSY and CDR2 SAAADI. V trimming: 2 bases; J trimming: 4 bases; junction bases outside the gene matches: 4. DNA for the CDR3: TGCGCCAGCAGTGAGAGGCGGGGGGGAGCAGATACGCAGTATTTT. Amino acid sequence: CASSERRGGADTQYF.

By share of the sample, this clone is medium-sized (0.01 to 0.1%). The chain has TRBV6-8 and TRBJ1-4; weak D call: TRBD1 (6 bases). CDR1 and CDR2 from the germline V gene are MNHGY and SAAAGT. The CDR3 extends over 16 amino acids. V lost 4 bases, J lost 0 bases, and 12 bases lay in between. CDR3 loop: CASSLDSHPTNEKLFF. The CDR3 region has the DNA TGTGCCAGCAGTTTGGACAGCCATCCAACTAATGAAAAACTGTTTTTT.

V usage is TRBV4-1 and J usage is TRBJ2-7; 7 nucleotides align to TRBD2. Germline assignment: CDR1 MGHRA and CDR2 YSYEKL. The CDR3 length is 16 residues. J was trimmed by 0 bases and V by 5 bases; bases with no gene match: 10. The CDR3: CASSLKTSSSSYEQYF. The CDR3 DNA sequence: TGCGCCAGCAGCTTGAAGACTAGCTCGAGCTCCTACGAGCAGTACTTC.

This chain links TRBV6-8 with TRBJ2-1, with a tentative D call TRBD2 (7 bases). The CDR3 is made up of 12 amino acids. Germline values: CDR1 MNHGY, CDR2 SAAAGT. V was clipped by 10 bases and J by 9 bases, with 16 bases between them. The DNA for the CDR3 is TGTGCCATCAGGGGAGGGGGTAGTGAGCAGTTCTTC. Translating it yields CAIRGGGSEQFF.

The V call is TRBV15, the J call TRBJ2-1; TRBD2 matches at 9 bases. Germline lookup yields CDR1 LNHNV and CDR2 YYDKDF (reference sequence). Trimming cost V 5 bases and J 8 bases; bases outside gene matches: 7. This CDR3 has 14 amino acids. In DNA form, the CDR3 reads TGTGCCACCAGCCGGGGACTAGCATACTATGAGCAGTTCTTC. This gives the protein CATSRGLAYYEQFF.

The chain recombines TRBV6-8 with TRBJ1-4; D gene uncertain. Germline lookup yields CDR1 MNHGY and CDR2 SAAAGT. CDR3 length: 14 residues. V was clipped by 5 bases and J by 8 bases, with 15 bases between them. The CDR3 nucleotides are TGTGCCAGCAGTCCCGACGGGAGGTCCGAAAAACTGTTTTTT. It translates to CASSPDGRSEKLFF.

This rearrangement joins TRBV5-1 to TRBJ2-7, with TRBD1 matching 9 bases. The trim removed 4 bases at V and 3 bases at J, leaving 8 bases unmatched. Germline V gene data show CDR1 as SGHRS and CDR2 as YFSETQ. The CDR3 sequence is 15 residues long. This CDR3 reads CASSEGQGSHYEQYF. The CDR3 DNA reads as TGCGCCAGCAGCGAGGGACAGGGTTCCCACTACGAGCAGTACTTC. The full variable domain, completed using reference TRBV5-1 and TRBJ2-7, is KAGVTQTPRYLIKTRGQQVTLSCSPISGHRSVSWYQQTPGQGLQFLFEYFSETQRNKGNFPGRFSGRQFSNSRSEMNVSTLELGDSALYLCASSEGQGSHYEQYFGPGTRLTVT.

The J gene is TRBJ2-6, the V gene TRBV6-8; D not certain. The CDR3 totals 14 residues. In germline, CDR1 is MNHGY, CDR2 SAAAGT. The V gene lost 6 bases and the J gene lost 1 base, with 7 bases spanning the gap. The CDR3 here is CASSENSGANVLTF. The CDR3 DNA reads as TGTGCCAGCAGCGAAAATTCTGGGGCCAACGTCCTGACTTTC.

The chain is built from TRBV7-1 and TRBJ2-5; D is unresolved. TRBV7-1 is flagged as an ORF with uncertain function. This CDR3 has 13 residues. V dropped 4 bases and J dropped 2 bases, with 8 bases sitting between them. The CDR3 sequence is CASSLFLQETQYF. The CDR3 region has the DNA TGTGCCAGCAGCTTATTTCTGCAAGAGACCCAGTACTTC.

This sequence joins TRBV1 and TRBJ2-7; the table assigns TRBD1, which was not confirmed against the DNA. TRBV1 is given as a pseudogene. The CDR3 runs to 19 residues. In DNA, the CDR3 is TGCGCCAGCAGCCAAGGATTCGCAGGGATCCTAGGTATAGGGTACGAGCAGTACTTC. Its protein is CASSQGFAGILGIGYEQYF.

V is TRBV19 and J is TRBJ1-5; D is ambiguous. V lost 3 bases and J lost 1, with 10 bases in between. The CDR3 is made up of 15 amino acids. CDR1 is LNHDA and CDR2 is SQIVND in the germline V gene (reference sequence). CDR3 bases: TGTGCCAGTAGTATTTTAGGGCCCAGCAATCAGCCCCAGCATTTT. Its translation is CASSILGPSNQPQHF.

V usage is TRBV5-1 and J usage is TRBJ2-5, with TRBD1 matching 10 bases. The CDR3 totals 14 residues. Germline CDR1 reads SGHRS; CDR2 reads YFSETQ. V shed 4 bases and J 3 bases; nucleotides not matched to a gene: 3. The CDR3 DNA sequence: TGCGCCAGCAGCGGAGGGACAGGGGAAGAGACCCAGTACTTC. Translation: CASSGGTGEETQYF.

CDR3 loop: CASSFTQGGNTEAFF. CDR3 sequence (DNA): TGTGCCAGCAGTTTCACTCAGGGAGGGAACACTGAAGCTTTCTTT. The V and J genes are TRBV28 and TRBJ1-1; maybe TRBD1 (5 bases). The CDR3 is made up of 15 amino acids. V lost 3 bases to trimming and J lost 1 base, with 12 bases between them. CDR1 is MDHEN and CDR2 is SYDVKM in the germline V gene.

This clone was recorded once. The rearrangement uses TRBV7-6 and TRBJ2-7; no definite D call. There are 15 residues in the CDR3. The V end lost 5 bases, the J end lost 1 base, and 15 bases lay between the germline ends. Germline CDR1 SGHVS, CDR2 FNYEAQ. CDR3 DNA sequence: TGTGCCAGCAGCCAAGATAGCAGAGCGTCCTACGAGCAGTACTTC. Translating it yields CASSQDSRASYEQYF.

The chain links TRBV29-1 to TRBJ2-5, with D tentatively TRBD2 (7 bases). Trimming removed 0 bases from V and 5 bases from J, with 10 bases in between. Germline-derived CDR1 and CDR2 are SQVTM and ANQGSEA. CDR3 length equals 13 residues. DNA for the CDR3: TGCAGCGTTGAAGAAGGGGGAGGGGAGACCCAGTACTTC. Translation gives CSVEEGGGETQYF. Using reference TRBV29-1 and TRBJ2-5 for the parts outside the CDR3, the full variable domain is SAVISQKPSRDICQRGTSLTIQCQVDSQVTMMFWYRQQPGQSLTLIATANQGSEATYESGFVIDKFPISRPNLTFSTLTVSNMSPEDSSIYLCSVEEGGGETQYFGPGTRLLVL.

The chain carries TRBV11-3 and TRBJ1-6; 8 nucleotides align to TRBD1. CDR3 size: 17 residues. CDR1 and CDR2 from the germline V gene are SGHNT and YENEEA. The V and J ends lost 3 bases and 3 bases, in that order; junction bases with no gene match: 7. CDR3 in amino acids: CASSFMDRAYYNSPLHF. CDR3 nucleotide sequence: TGTGCCAGCAGCTTCATGGACAGGGCATACTATAATTCACCCCTCCACTTT.

This sequence joins TRBV5-1 and TRBJ2-4, with 8 bases fitting TRBD2. J was trimmed by 3 bases and V by 3 bases; bases with no gene match: 5. This CDR3 has 15 amino acids. Germline-derived CDR1 and CDR2 are SGHRS and YFSETQ. The CDR3, as DNA: TGCGCCAGCAGCTCATGGACTAGCCACAAAAACATTCAGTACTTC. It yields the protein CASSSWTSHKNIQYF.

This clone was counted a few times. The chain recombines TRBV11-3 with TRBJ2-5, with D perhaps given as TRBD1 or TRBD2 (5 bases each). Per the germline V gene, CDR1 is SGHNT and CDR2 is YENEEA. V shed 4 bases and J shed 4 bases, with 19 bases lying between them. The CDR3 runs 16 residues. CDR3 sequence: CASSWSPGRNGETQYF. The CDR3 DNA sequence: TGTGCCAGCAGCTGGTCCCCGGGGCGGAACGGAGAGACCCAGTACTTC.